The clone carrying this T cell receptor (beta chain) was detected only a few times. Its antigen is as yet unknown. This specimen belongs to a study of CD8 T cell repertoires and HIV-1 epitope variants. Looking at the study overall: Each of Twenty-five Gag and Nef epitope peptides stimulated a separate culture.

Study-wide results and limits: Of eight to ten antigen-specific beta clonotypes, 6 or 7 appeared to cross-react with escape variants.

Assay used: immunoSEQ multiplex PCR; TCRdb lists only in-frame clones, some missing. The table lists about 3,500 clones, about three fifths of them singletons. This CDR3 region has 18 residues. Germline V gene sequence: CDR1 ENHRY, CDR2 SYGVKD. Trimming removed 3 bases from V and 3 bases from J; junction bases left unmatched: 14. The chain recombines TRBV10-3 with TRBJ1-2; TRBD1 matches at 9 bases. This receptor was obtained from a male donor with HIV. The sequencing sample was made of cultured CD8+ T cells derived from PBMCs. This CDR3 is CAISDILGQGKKDYGYTF. CDR3 nucleotides: TGTGCCATCAGTGATATCCTCGGACAGGGGAAGAAGGACTATGGCTACACCTTC.